The clone carrying this T cell receptor (beta chain) was picked up one time. Its target is not known. The data are from a study of shared clonotypes between healthy human individuals. On the study more broadly: Those who served as donors were two women and three men between the ages of 18 and 49. Study-level points and caveats: A reduction in generation probabilities was seen for non-shared clonotypes relative to those shared by all four donors.

V trimming: 7 bases; J trimming: 5 bases; junction bases outside the gene matches: 10. The CDR3 has 16 residues. Per germline, CDR1 MRHNA and CDR2 SNTAGT. Data came from immunoSEQ multiplex PCR; TCRdb stores just in-frame clones and leaves some out. The table has roughly 410,000 clones, 90% to 98% seen once. This chain links TRBV6-4 with TRBJ2-7, with 14 bases that match TRBD2. The sample comprised memory CD8+ T cells sorted from blood. Noted subset: CD45RO+ cells pooled with CCR7-negative TemRA cells. The sequence was collected from a man aged 30-40 years in good health. The CDR3 sequence: CASNRPRTSGRNEQYF. The CDR3 nucleotides are TGTGCCAGCAACCGACCCAGGACTAGCGGGAGGAACGAGCAGTACTTC.